The entry that follows covers one T cell receptor beta chain sequence. As originally analysed: Reference gene primer amplification yielded estimated nucleated cell counts. The protocol was immunoSEQ multiplex PCR, while the TCRdb copy is restricted to in-frame clones and leaves out a portion. V and J calls and clone size come straight from that table; D and trimming were deduced from the DNA. The sample holds 200,000 to 300,000 clones, 84% seen once. The sample belongs to a study of blood T cell repertoires in COVID-19. Study background: Samples taken during acute and convalescent COVID-19 were collected in the United States, Italy and Spain. Sample material is recorded as cDNA or gDNA derived from T cells, B-cell-depleted T cells, or PBMCs.

Sequences were obtained from peripheral blood. This TCR was recovered from a man between 50 and 59 years old with acute or convalescent COVID-19.

CDR3 DNA: TGTGCCAGCAGCGTAGCTACGAGCACCGAGCAGTACTTC. It encodes CASSVATSTEQYF. The chain carries TRBV9 and TRBJ2-7, with D unresolved. V dropped 0 bases and J dropped 6 bases, with 10 bases sitting between them. The CDR3 has 13 amino acids. Germline V lookup: CDR1 SGDLS, CDR2 YYNGEE. Using reference TRBV9 and TRBJ2-7 for the parts outside the CDR3, the full variable domain is DSGVTQTPKHLITATGQRVTLRCSPRSGDLSVYWYQQSLDQGLQFLIQYYNGEERAKGNILERFSAQQFPDLHSELNLSSLELGDSALYFCASSVATSTEQYFGPGTRLTVT.